The TCR beta chain described here comes from a study of siplizumab effects on memory and regulatory T cells. Study outcomes and limitations: The mean Treg-derived percentage of mappable alloreactive CD4+ clones was approximately 70% with siplizumab compared with 25% to 30% in controls. Proof of suppressive function in proliferating Tregs from siplizumab cultures was not established. Unstimulated subsets contained matches for only a minor fraction of alloreactive clones.

Approximately 100,000 TCR templates per sample were assayed. Some clones are missing from TCRdb's copy, which holds only in-frame ones; the method was immunoSEQ multiplex PCR. The sample yields roughly 100,000 clones, approximately 93% seen once. In the case of this clone: As yet, its antigen is unknown.

CDR1 is LNHDA and CDR2 is SQIVND in the germline V gene (reference sequence). V was pared by 6 bases and J by 5 bases, with 17 bases between. The CDR3 is 15 residues long. Sequencing used Tregs sorted from blood. The receptor comes from a human donor in good health. V gene TRBV19 combines with J gene TRBJ2-4; D is undetermined. CDR3 amino acids: CASSAVASPENIQYF. The CDR3 DNA sequence: TGTGCCAGTAGCGCGGTTGCGTCGCCCGAAAACATTCAGTACTTC.